A selection of T cell receptor beta chains follows, all from one sample in a study of blood T cell repertoires in COVID-19. Clones were sequenced by immunoSEQ multiplex PCR, and TCRdb holds only the in-frame ones, with some missing. The table has under 100,000 clones, about 90% seen once; the top ten hold roughly 14%. Sequenced material: peripheral blood. The receptors shown here come from a male donor with acute or convalescent COVID-19. CDR3s include the opening cysteine and the closing phenylalanine or tryptophan. The D gene is left open where the match is weak. Not every row has a clone size; where given, it reads once, few, many or a size class.

V: TRBV19
D: -
J: TRBJ1-5
size: -
CDR3: CASTPGQHYSNQPQHF
DNA: TGTGCCAGTACCCCTGGACAGCATTATAGCAATCAGCCCCAGCATTTT

V: TRBV7-7
D: TRBD1
J: TRBJ1-4
size: once
CDR3: CASSLARDRGADATNEKLFF
DNA: TGTGCCAGCAGCTTAGCGAGGGACAGGGGGGCCGATGCAACTAATGAAAAACTGTTTTTT

V: TRBV2
D: -
J: TRBJ2-2
size: -
CDR3: CASSVGTGELFF
DNA: TGTGCCAGCAGTGTCGGTACCGGGGAGCTGTTTTTT

V: TRBV5-1
D: -
J: TRBJ1-4
size: -
CDR3: CASKSGTFTEKLFF
DNA: TGCGCCAGCAAGTCAGGGACATTCACTGAAAAACTGTTTTTT

V: TRBV29-1
D: -
J: TRBJ2-7
size: -
CDR3: CSVEVALEQYF
DNA: TGCAGCGTTGAAGTAGCTTTGGAGCAGTACTTC

V: TRBV6-5
D: -
J: TRBJ1-5
size: -
CDR3: CASSSAAGSNQPQHF
DNA: TGTGCCAGCAGTTCAGCGGCGGGTAGCAATCAGCCCCAGCATTTT

V: TRBV29-1
D: TRBD1
J: TRBJ1-2
size: -
CDR3: CSVGDHGTGGDGYTF
DNA: TGCAGCGTTGGGGACCACGGGACAGGGGGAGATGGCTACACCTTC

V: TRBV18
D: TRBD1
J: TRBJ1-6
size: -
CDR3: CASSVGQGANANSPLHF
DNA: TGTGCCAGCTCAGTGGGACAGGGGGCTAATGCTAATTCACCCCTCCACTTT

V: TRBV11-2
D: -
J: TRBJ2-7
size: -
CDR3: CASSPGLRYEQYF
DNA: TGTGCCAGCAGCCCTGGGCTTCGCTACGAGCAGTACTTC

V: TRBV27
D: TRBD2
J: TRBJ2-5
size: -
CDR3: CASSTLAGGGQGTQYF
DNA: TGTGCCAGCAGTACGCTAGCGGGGGGTGGCCAAGGGACCCAGTACTTC

V: TRBV2
D: -
J: TRBJ2-7
size: -
CDR3: CASSSLLGTYEQYF
DNA: TGTGCCAGCAGCTCACTTCTCGGTACTTACGAGCAGTACTTC

V: TRBV6-2/TRBV6-3
D: TRBD1
J: TRBJ2-2
size: -
CDR3: CASSWDRRTGELFF
DNA: TGTGCCAGCAGTTGGGACAGGAGGACCGGGGAGCTGTTTTTT

V: TRBV30
D: TRBD2
J: TRBJ2-3
size: -
CDR3: CAWSGVAGGTDTQYF
DNA: TGTGCCTGGAGTGGGGTAGCGGGGGGAACAGATACGCAGTATTTT

V: TRBV6-5
D: TRBD1
J: TRBJ2-4
size: once
CDR3: CASRDRVNHIQYF
DNA: TGTGCCAGCCGGGACAGGGTTAATCACATTCAGTACTTC

V: TRBV5-4
D: -
J: TRBJ2-7
size: -
CDR3: CASSLPGGESYEQYF
DNA: TGTGCCAGCAGCTTACCCGGGGGTGAATCCTACGAGCAGTACTTC

V: TRBV15
D: TRBD1
J: TRBJ1-4
size: -
CDR3: CATSRDRGREKLFF
DNA: TGTGCCACCAGCAGGGACAGGGGGCGTGAAAAACTGTTTTTT

V: TRBV19
D: TRBD1
J: TRBJ1-1
size: -
CDR3: CASNSFDRERRSFF
DNA: TGTGCCAGTAACTCCTTTGACAGGGAGCGTAGGTCTTTCTTT

V: TRBV25-1
D: TRBD1
J: TRBJ2-5
size: -
CDR3: CASTGTGGVETQYF
DNA: TGTGCCAGCACAGGGACAGGGGGCGTTGAGACCCAGTACTTC

V: TRBV7-3
D: TRBD2
J: TRBJ2-2
size: once
CDR3: CASSLILAGGHTGELFF
DNA: TGTGCCAGCAGCTTAATACTAGCGGGGGGGCACACCGGGGAGCTGTTTTTT

V: TRBV7-6
D: -
J: TRBJ1-6
size: -
CDR3: CASSLSPGGDSPLHF
DNA: TGTGCCAGCAGCTTATCTCCGGGGGGGGATTCACCCCTCCACTTT

V: TRBV3-1/TRBV3-2
D: TRBD1
J: TRBJ1-5
size: -
CDR3: CASSQGIPGTGHNQPQHF
DNA: TGTGCCAGCAGCCAAGGCATCCCCGGGACAGGGCACAATCAGCCCCAGCATTTT

V: TRBV27
D: -
J: TRBJ1-1
size: -
CDR3: CASSLRQGNTEAFF
DNA: TGTGCCAGCAGTTTACGGCAGGGGAACACTGAAGCTTTCTTT

V: TRBV6-5
D: -
J: TRBJ2-5
size: -
CDR3: CASSYSRPREETQYF
DNA: TGTGCCAGCAGTTACTCCCGGCCCAGGGAAGAGACCCAGTACTTC

V: TRBV6-5
D: -
J: TRBJ2-5
size: -
CDR3: CASSPQDNSPETQYF
DNA: TGTGCCAGCAGCCCGCAGGACAACTCCCCAGAGACCCAGTACTTC

V: TRBV10-3
D: -
J: TRBJ2-7
size: -
CDR3: CAISDPDSYEQYF
DNA: TGTGCCATCAGTGACCCTGACAGCTACGAGCAGTACTTC

V: TRBV18
D: TRBD1
J: TRBJ1-1
size: -
CDR3: CASSTGEDTEAFF
DNA: TGTGCCAGCTCAACAGGGGAAGACACTGAAGCTTTCTTT

V: TRBV11-2
D: -
J: TRBJ1-1
size: few
CDR3: CASSFGPLNTEAFF
DNA: TGTGCCAGCAGCTTCGGTCCTCTGAACACTGAAGCTTTCTTT

V: TRBV20-1
D: -
J: TRBJ1-2
size: once
CDR3: CSAKTGNGYTF
DNA: TGCAGTGCTAAAACAGGGAACGGCTACACCTTC

V: TRBV19
D: TRBD1
J: TRBJ2-3
size: -
CDR3: CASSQGARVPDTQYF
DNA: TGTGCCAGTAGTCAGGGGGCTCGCGTTCCAGATACGCAGTATTTT

V: TRBV6-5
D: -
J: TRBJ1-6
size: -
CDR3: CASRPGVTNSPLHF
DNA: TGTGCCAGCAGACCCGGGGTAACTAATTCACCCCTCCACTTT

V: TRBV6-5
D: -
J: TRBJ2-7
size: once
CDR3: CASSYSGRQISYEQYF
DNA: TGTGCCAGCAGTTACTCTGGCAGGCAAATTTCCTACGAGCAGTACTTC

V: TRBV7-6
D: -
J: TRBJ1-3
size: -
CDR3: CASSSRGKTSGNTIYF
DNA: TGTGCCAGCAGCTCCCGGGGTAAAACTTCTGGAAACACCATATATTTT

V: TRBV2
D: -
J: TRBJ1-6
size: -
CDR3: CASSEEGSYNSPLHF
DNA: TGTGCCAGCAGTGAAGAGGGGTCCTATAATTCACCCCTCCACTTT

V: TRBV5-1
D: TRBD1
J: TRBJ2-3
size: -
CDR3: CASSLQGAGVDTQYF
DNA: TGCGCCAGCAGCCTACAGGGGGCGGGTGTGGATACGCAGTATTTT

V: TRBV28
D: -
J: TRBJ1-1
size: -
CDR3: CASRLGGNTEAFF
DNA: TGTGCCAGCAGACTAGGGGGGAACACTGAAGCTTTCTTT

V: TRBV24-1
D: -
J: TRBJ1-2
size: -
CDR3: CATSDDPGHPYGYTF
DNA: TGTGCCACCAGTGATGACCCTGGACATCCGTATGGCTACACCTTC

V: TRBV15
D: TRBD2
J: TRBJ2-3
size: -
CDR3: CATSRDRASGRDTQYF
DNA: TGTGCCACCAGCAGAGATCGGGCTAGCGGCCGAGATACGCAGTATTTT

V: TRBV24-1
D: TRBD1
J: TRBJ2-2
size: -
CDR3: CATSDRRQGMNTGELFF
DNA: TGTGCCACCAGTGACCGCCGACAGGGTATGAACACCGGGGAGCTGTTTTTT

V: TRBV18
D: TRBD2
J: TRBJ2-3
size: -
CDR3: CASSPLGGGSNPADTQYF
DNA: TGTGCCAGCTCACCTCTTGGCGGGGGGTCGAATCCAGCAGATACGCAGTATTTT

V: TRBV2
D: -
J: TRBJ2-7
size: -
CDR3: CASSEGWQGYEQYF
DNA: TGTGCCAGCAGTGAGGGATGGCAGGGCTACGAGCAGTACTTC